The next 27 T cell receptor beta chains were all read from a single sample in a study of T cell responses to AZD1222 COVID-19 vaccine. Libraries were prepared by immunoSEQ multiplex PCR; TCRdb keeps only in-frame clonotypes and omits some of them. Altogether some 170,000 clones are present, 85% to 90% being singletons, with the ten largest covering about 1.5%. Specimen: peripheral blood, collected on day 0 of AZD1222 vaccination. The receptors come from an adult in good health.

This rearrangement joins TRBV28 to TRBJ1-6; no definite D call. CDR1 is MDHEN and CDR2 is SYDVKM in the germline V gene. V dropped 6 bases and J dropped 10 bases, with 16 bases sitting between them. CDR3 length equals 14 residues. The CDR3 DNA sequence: TGTGCCAGCAGCTCGCGGACCTCTCGGTCACCCCTCCACTTT. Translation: CASSSRTSRSPLHF.

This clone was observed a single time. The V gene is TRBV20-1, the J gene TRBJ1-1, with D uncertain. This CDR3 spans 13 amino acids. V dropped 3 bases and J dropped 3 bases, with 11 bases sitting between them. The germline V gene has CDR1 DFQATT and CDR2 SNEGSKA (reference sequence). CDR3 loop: CSASDRWDTEAFF. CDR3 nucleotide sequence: TGCAGTGCTAGTGACCGGTGGGACACTGAAGCTTTCTTT.

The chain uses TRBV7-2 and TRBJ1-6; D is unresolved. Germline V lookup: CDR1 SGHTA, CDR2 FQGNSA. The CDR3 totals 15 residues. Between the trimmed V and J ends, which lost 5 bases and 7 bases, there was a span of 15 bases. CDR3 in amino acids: CASSPDRGRNSPLHF. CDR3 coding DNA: TGTGCCAGCAGCCCCGACCGAGGAAGGAATTCACCCCTCCACTTT.

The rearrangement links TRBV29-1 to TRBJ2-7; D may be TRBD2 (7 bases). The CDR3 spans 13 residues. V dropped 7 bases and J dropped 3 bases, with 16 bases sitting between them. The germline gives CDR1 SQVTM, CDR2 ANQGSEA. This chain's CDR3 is CSAGGGGNYEQYF. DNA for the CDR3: TGCAGCGCTGGAGGGGGGGGAAACTACGAGCAGTACTTC.

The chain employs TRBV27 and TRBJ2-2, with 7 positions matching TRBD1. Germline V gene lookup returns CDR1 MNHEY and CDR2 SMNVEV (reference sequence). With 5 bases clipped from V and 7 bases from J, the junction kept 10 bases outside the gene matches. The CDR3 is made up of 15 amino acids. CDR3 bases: TGTGCCAGCAGTCCTCACAGGGGAATGGGCGGGGAGCTGTTTTTT. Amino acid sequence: CASSPHRGMGGELFF.

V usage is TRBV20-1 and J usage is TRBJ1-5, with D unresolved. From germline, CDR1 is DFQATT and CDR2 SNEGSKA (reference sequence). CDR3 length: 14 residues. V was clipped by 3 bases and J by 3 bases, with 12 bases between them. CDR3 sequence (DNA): TGCAGTGCTAGTCCTAAGGCGGACAATCAGCCCCAGCATTTT. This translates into CSASPKADNQPQHF.

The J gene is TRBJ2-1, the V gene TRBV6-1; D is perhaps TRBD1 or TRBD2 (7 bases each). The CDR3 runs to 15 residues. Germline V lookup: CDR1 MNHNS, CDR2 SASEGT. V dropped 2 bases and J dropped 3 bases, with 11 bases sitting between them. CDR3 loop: CASSEQGGGYNEQFF. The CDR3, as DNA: TGTGCCAGCAGTGAACAGGGGGGGGGCTACAATGAGCAGTTCTTC.

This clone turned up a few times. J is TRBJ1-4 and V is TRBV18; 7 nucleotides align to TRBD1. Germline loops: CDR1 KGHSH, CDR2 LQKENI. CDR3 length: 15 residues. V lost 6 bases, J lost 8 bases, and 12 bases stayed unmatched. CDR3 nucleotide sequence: TGTGCCAGCTCGCCCAATGGGGACAGACTAGAAAAACTGTTTTTT. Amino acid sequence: CASSPNGDRLEKLFF.

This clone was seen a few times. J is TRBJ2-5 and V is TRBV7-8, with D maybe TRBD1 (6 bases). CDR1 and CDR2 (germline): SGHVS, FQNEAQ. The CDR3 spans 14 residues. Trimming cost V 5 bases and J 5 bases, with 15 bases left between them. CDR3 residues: CASSEGGQAETQYF. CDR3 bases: TGTGCCAGCAGCGAAGGGGGACAAGCGGAGACCCAGTACTTC.

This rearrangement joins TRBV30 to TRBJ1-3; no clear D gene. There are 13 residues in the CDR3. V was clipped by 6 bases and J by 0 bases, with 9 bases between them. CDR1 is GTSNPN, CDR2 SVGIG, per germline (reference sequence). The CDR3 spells CACRLYSGNTIYF. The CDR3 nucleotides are TGTGCCTGCCGACTTTACTCTGGAAACACCATATATTTT.

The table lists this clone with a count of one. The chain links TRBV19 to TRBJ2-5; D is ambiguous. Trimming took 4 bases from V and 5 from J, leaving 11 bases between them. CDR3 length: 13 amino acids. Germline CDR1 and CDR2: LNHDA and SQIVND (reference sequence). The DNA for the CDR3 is TGTGCCAGTAGTACCCCCCTCCGGGAGACCCAGTACTTC. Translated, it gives CASSTPLRETQYF.

This chain's CDR3 is CASSTRDRVIPEAFF. The DNA of the CDR3 is TGTGCCAGCAGCACCCGGGACAGGGTGATTCCAGAAGCTTTCTTT. The rearrangement uses TRBV7-9 and TRBJ1-1, with TRBD1 matching 9 bases. V gave up 5 bases and J gave up 8 bases; unmatched junction bases: 12. Germline V gene lookup returns CDR1 SEHNR and CDR2 FQNEAQ (reference sequence). This CDR3 has 15 residues.

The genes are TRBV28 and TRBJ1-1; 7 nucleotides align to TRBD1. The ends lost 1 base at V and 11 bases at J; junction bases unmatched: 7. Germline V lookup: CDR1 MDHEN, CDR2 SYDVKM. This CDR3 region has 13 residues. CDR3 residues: CASSLLGTVGAFF. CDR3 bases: TGTGCCAGCAGTTTATTGGGGACAGTGGGGGCTTTCTTT.

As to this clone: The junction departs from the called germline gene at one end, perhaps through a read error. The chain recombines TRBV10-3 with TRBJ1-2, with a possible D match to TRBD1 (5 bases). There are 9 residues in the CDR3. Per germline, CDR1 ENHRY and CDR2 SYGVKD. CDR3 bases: TGTGCCATCAGTTCGACAGAAAGCTTC. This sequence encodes CAISSTESF.

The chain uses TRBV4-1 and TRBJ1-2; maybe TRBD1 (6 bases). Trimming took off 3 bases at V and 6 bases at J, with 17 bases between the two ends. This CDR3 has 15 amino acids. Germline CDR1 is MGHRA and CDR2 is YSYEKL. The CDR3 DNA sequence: TGCGCCAGCAGCCATCCGGGGGCTAGGTTAGATGGCTACACCTTC. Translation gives CASSHPGARLDGYTF.

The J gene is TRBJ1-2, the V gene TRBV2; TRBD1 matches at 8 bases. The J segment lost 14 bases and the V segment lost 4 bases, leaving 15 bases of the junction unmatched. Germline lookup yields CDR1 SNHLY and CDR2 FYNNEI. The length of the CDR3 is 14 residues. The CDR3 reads CASSASSGQGYRTF. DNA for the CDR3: TGTGCCAGCAGTGCGTCATCAGGACAGGGATATCGGACCTTC.

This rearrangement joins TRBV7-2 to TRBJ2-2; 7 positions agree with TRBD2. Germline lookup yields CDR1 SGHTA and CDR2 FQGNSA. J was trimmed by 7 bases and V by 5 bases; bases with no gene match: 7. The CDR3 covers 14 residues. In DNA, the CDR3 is TGTGCCAGCAGCCCCTTAGCGGGCCTCGGGGAGCTGTTTTTT. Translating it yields CASSPLAGLGELFF.

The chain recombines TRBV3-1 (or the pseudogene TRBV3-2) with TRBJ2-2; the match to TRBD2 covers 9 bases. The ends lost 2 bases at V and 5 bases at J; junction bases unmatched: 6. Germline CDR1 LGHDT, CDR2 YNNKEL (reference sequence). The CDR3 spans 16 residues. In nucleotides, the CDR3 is TGTGCCAGCAGCCAACGCGGGGGGGCCCGGACCGGGGAGCTGTTTTTT. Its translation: CASSQRGGARTGELFF.

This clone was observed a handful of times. The CDR3 DNA follows: TGTGCCAGCAGTTTAATAGTAGCTGGGAACACCGGGGAGCTGTTTTTT. Translated, it gives CASSLIVAGNTGELFF. The chain links TRBV28 to TRBJ2-2, with D unclear. Germline lookup yields CDR1 MDHEN and CDR2 SYDVKM. There are 16 residues in the CDR3. The V end was cut by 2 bases, the J end by 1 base, with 11 bases between.

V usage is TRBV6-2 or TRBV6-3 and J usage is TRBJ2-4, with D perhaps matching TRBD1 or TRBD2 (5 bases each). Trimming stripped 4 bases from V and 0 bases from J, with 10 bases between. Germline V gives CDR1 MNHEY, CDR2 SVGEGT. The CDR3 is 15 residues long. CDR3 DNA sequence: TGTGCCAGCAGTTTTGGGGGTCTAGCCAAAAACATTCAGTACTTC. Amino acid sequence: CASSFGGLAKNIQYF.

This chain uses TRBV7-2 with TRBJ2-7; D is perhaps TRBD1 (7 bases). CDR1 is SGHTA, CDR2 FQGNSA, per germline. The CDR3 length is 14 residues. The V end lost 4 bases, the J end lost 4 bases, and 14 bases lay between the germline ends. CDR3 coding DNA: TGTGCCAGCAGCTCCCAGGGGGGCGGGTACGAGCAGTACTTC. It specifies CASSSQGGGYEQYF.

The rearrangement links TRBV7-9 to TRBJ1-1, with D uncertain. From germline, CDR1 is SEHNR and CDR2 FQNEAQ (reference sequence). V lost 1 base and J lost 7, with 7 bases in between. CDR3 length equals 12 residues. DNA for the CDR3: TGTGCCAGCAGCTTAGAGTTCGGTGAAGCTTTCTTT. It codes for CASSLEFGEAFF.

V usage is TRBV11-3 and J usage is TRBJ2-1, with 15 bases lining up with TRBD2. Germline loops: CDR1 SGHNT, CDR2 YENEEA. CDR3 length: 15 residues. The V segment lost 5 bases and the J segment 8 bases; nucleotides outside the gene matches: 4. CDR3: CASSRGLAGGYEQFF. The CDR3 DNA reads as TGTGCCAGCAGCCGCGGACTAGCGGGAGGGTATGAGCAGTTCTTC.

This CDR3 is CASSSGSYEQYF. Written as DNA, the CDR3 is TGTGCCAGCAGTTCCGGGAGCTACGAGCAGTACTTC. The chain joins TRBV6-5 to TRBJ2-7; TRBD2 might be the D (6 bases). This CDR3 comprises 12 residues. V was trimmed by 4 bases and J by 3 bases, leaving 7 bases between them. CDR1 MNHEY and CDR2 SVGAGI come from the germline V gene.

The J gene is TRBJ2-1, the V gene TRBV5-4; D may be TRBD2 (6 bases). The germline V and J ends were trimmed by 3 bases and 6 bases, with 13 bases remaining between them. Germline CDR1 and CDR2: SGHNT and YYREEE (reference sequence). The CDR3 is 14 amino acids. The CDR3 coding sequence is TGTGCCAGCAGCTCTGGGGGGAAGAGCAATGAGCAGTTCTTC. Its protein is CASSSGGKSNEQFF.

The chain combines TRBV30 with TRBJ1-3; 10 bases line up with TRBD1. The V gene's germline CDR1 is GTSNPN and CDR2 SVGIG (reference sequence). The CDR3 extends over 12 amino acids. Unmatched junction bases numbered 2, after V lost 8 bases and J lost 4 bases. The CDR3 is CAGTGDGNTIYF. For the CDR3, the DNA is TGTGCCGGGACAGGGGACGGAAACACCATATATTTT.

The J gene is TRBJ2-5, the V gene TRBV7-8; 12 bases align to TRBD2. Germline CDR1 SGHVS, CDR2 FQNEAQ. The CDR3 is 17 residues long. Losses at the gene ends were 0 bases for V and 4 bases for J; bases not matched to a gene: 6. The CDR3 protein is CASSLAASGRARETQYF. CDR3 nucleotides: TGTGCCAGCAGCTTAGCGGCTAGCGGGAGGGCCAGAGAGACCCAGTACTTC.